These 16 T cell receptor beta chains were all obtained from the same sample, sequenced in a study of blood T cell repertoires in COVID-19. Clones were sequenced by immunoSEQ multiplex PCR, and TCRdb holds only the in-frame ones, with some missing. The sample shows around 400,000 clones, about 89% of them seen only once. The material sequenced was peripheral blood. These receptors were obtained from a man in his forties with acute or convalescent COVID-19.

The chain recombines TRBV20-1 with TRBJ1-1; 8 nucleotides match TRBD1. This CDR3 contains 13 residues. V lost 3 bases and J lost 4; bases outside the gene matches: 4. The germline CDR1 and CDR2 sequences are DFQATT and SNEGSKA (reference sequence). CDR3 sequence reads: CSASFDRGTEAFF. CDR3 nucleotide sequence: TGCAGTGCTAGTTTTGACAGGGGCACTGAAGCTTTCTTT.

This chain links TRBV30 with TRBJ2-1, with 7 bases aligning to TRBD2. J gave up 0 bases and V 4 bases, and 3 bases lay outside the gene matches. CDR1 and CDR2 (germline): GTSNPN, SVGIG (reference sequence). There are 14 residues in the CDR3. The DNA for the CDR3 is TGTGCCTGGAAGGGCGGGAGCTCCTACAATGAGCAGTTCTTC. The encoded protein is CAWKGGSSYNEQFF.

A single count supports this clone. The chain carries TRBV5-6 and TRBJ1-2; unclear D gene. The CDR3 is made up of 13 amino acids. V was shortened by 4 bases and J by 5 bases, with 12 bases between the two germline ends. Germline values: CDR1 SGHDT, CDR2 YYEEEE. The CDR3 region is CASSPGSEYGYTF. CDR3 DNA sequence: TGTGCCAGCAGCCCTGGGAGCGAATATGGCTACACCTTC.

The gene calls are TRBV15 and TRBJ1-6; D gene ambiguous. The CDR3 has 15 amino acids. Germline CDR1 LNHNV, CDR2 YYDKDF (reference sequence). The V gene lost 0 bases and the J gene lost 0 bases, with 3 bases spanning the gap. For the CDR3, the DNA is TGTGCCACCAGCAGAGACCGCTCCTATAATTCACCCCTCCACTTT. It translates to CATSRDRSYNSPLHF.

On this clone itself: The sample contains more than one DNA sequence encoding this CDR3. The V call is TRBV3-1 (or the pseudogene TRBV3-2), the J call TRBJ1-1, with D unresolved. The germline V and J ends were trimmed by 1 base and 0 bases, with 3 bases remaining between them. This CDR3 is 13 amino acids long. CDR1 and CDR2 (germline): LGHDT, YNNKEL (reference sequence). The CDR3 loop reads CASSQVVNTEAFF. CDR3 coding DNA: TGTGCCAGCAGCCAAGTAGTGAACACTGAAGCTTTCTTT.

The chain links TRBV5-1 to TRBJ2-5; 11 bases match TRBD1. Trimming removed 2 bases from V and 1 base from J; junction bases left unmatched: 13. The CDR3 totals 19 residues. The germline CDR1 and CDR2 sequences are SGHRS and YFSETQ. The CDR3, as DNA: TGCGCCAGCAGCTTCCGGGACAGGGGGGTTTTATGGCCCCAAGAGACCCAGTACTTC. This sequence encodes CASSFRDRGVLWPQETQYF.

V usage is TRBV6-5 and J usage is TRBJ2-7, with 10 bases that match TRBD1. The CDR3 is 14 amino acids. Germline values: CDR1 MNHEY, CDR2 SVGAGI. J lost 4 bases, V lost 6 bases, and 6 bases had no gene match. For the CDR3, the DNA is TGTGCCAGCAGGCGACAGGGGGCTTCGTACGAGCAGTACTTC. As protein: CASRRQGASYEQYF.

The rearrangement links TRBV3-1 (or the pseudogene TRBV3-2) to TRBJ1-2; D unclear. The CDR3 covers 15 residues. The V end lost 4 bases, the J end lost 7 bases, and 19 bases lay between the germline ends. Germline loops: CDR1 LGHDT, CDR2 YNNKEL (reference sequence). CDR3 loop: CASSRLRETRGGYTF. The DNA of the CDR3 is TGTGCCAGCAGCCGCCTAAGGGAGACCCGCGGTGGCTACACCTTC.

For the CDR3, the DNA is TGCGCCAGCAGCCAAGATTTGGCCAGGAACACCGGGGAGCTGTTTTTT. Translating it yields CASSQDLARNTGELFF. The V call is TRBV4-3, the J call TRBJ2-2, with D hard to call. CDR3 size: 16 residues. V was shortened by 0 bases and J by 1 base, with 9 bases between the two germline ends. CDR1 is LGHNA and CDR2 is YSLEER in the germline V gene.

The CDR3 sequence is CASSRLLDRLSGNYGYTF. Written as DNA, the CDR3 is TGTGCCAGCAGCCGTCTACTCGACAGACTCTCGGGTAACTATGGCTACACCTTC. J is TRBJ1-2 and V is TRBV5-6, with D possibly TRBD1 on 5 matching bases. Between the trimmed V and J ends, which lost 4 bases and 1 base, there was a span of 23 bases. CDR3 size: 18 residues. The V gene's germline CDR1 is SGHDT and CDR2 YYEEEE.

The chain couples TRBV7-8 to TRBJ1-3; no clear D gene. This CDR3 has 14 residues. Germline V gene data show CDR1 as SGHVS and CDR2 as FQNEAQ. Trimming took 5 bases from V and 3 from J, leaving 11 bases between them. The CDR3 reads CASSALAFGNTIYF. The DNA for the CDR3 is TGTGCCAGCAGCGCCCTCGCGTTTGGAAACACCATATATTTT.

The V and J genes are TRBV28 and TRBJ2-3, with 8 nucleotides matching TRBD1. The CDR3 consists of 12 residues. V trimming: 10 bases; J trimming: 6 bases; junction bases outside the gene matches: 6. Germline CDR1 is MDHEN and CDR2 is SYDVKM. The CDR3 loop is CATRQGSDTQYF. The CDR3 DNA reads TGTGCCACCCGACAGGGGTCCGATACGCAGTATTTT. The full variable domain, completed using reference TRBV28 and TRBJ2-3, is DVKVTQSSRYLVKRTGEKVFLECVQDMDHENMFWYRQDPGLGLRLIYFSYDVKMKEKGDIPEGYSVSREKKERFSLILESASTNQTSMYLCATRQGSDTQYFGPGTRLTVL.

The chain links TRBV27 to TRBJ2-1; the D is unclear. The CDR3 is 13 amino acids. CDR1 MNHEY and CDR2 SMNVEV come from the germline V gene (reference sequence). Trimming left V 0 bases short and J 10 bases short, with 10 bases between. CDR3 coding DNA: TGTGCCAGCAGTTTATCGATGAGAGGCGAGCAGTTCTTC. Protein product: CASSLSMRGEQFF.

The chain uses TRBV5-1 and TRBJ1-1, with 8 nucleotides matching TRBD1. Per the germline V gene, CDR1 is SGHRS and CDR2 is YFSETQ. This CDR3 spans 19 amino acids. After removal of 0 bases from V and 4 bases from J, the junction contained 17 bases not matched to a gene. CDR3: CASSLVRGQGPIQGTEAFF. The CDR3 bases are TGCGCCAGCAGCTTGGTCCGCGGACAGGGTCCGATTCAGGGCACTGAAGCTTTCTTT.

V is TRBV9 and J is TRBJ2-1; D is perhaps TRBD2 (6 bases). CDR3 length: 15 amino acids. V lost 3 bases to trimming and J lost 6 bases, with 16 bases between them. Germline-derived CDR1 and CDR2 are SGDLS and YYNGEE. CDR3 bases: TGTGCCAGCAGCGCCCGGGACTGGCCTGGCAATGAGCAGTTCTTC. It yields the protein CASSARDWPGNEQFF.

The chain links TRBV5-6 to TRBJ1-6, with D unclear. This CDR3 comprises 15 residues. The germline V gene has CDR1 SGHDT and CDR2 YYEEEE. Deletions cut 0 bases from V and 5 bases from J, with 9 bases between. DNA for the CDR3: TGTGCCAGCAGCTTGGGACAAATTGATAATTCACCCCTCCACTTT. Translation gives CASSLGQIDNSPLHF. The entire variable domain, with the rest obtained from reference TRBV5-6 and TRBJ1-6, is as follows: DAGVTQSPTHLIKTRGQQVTLRCSPKSGHDTVSWYQQALGQGPQFIFQYYEEEERQRGNFPDRFSGHQFPNYSSELNVNALLLGDSALYLCASSLGQIDNSPLHFGNGTRLTVT.